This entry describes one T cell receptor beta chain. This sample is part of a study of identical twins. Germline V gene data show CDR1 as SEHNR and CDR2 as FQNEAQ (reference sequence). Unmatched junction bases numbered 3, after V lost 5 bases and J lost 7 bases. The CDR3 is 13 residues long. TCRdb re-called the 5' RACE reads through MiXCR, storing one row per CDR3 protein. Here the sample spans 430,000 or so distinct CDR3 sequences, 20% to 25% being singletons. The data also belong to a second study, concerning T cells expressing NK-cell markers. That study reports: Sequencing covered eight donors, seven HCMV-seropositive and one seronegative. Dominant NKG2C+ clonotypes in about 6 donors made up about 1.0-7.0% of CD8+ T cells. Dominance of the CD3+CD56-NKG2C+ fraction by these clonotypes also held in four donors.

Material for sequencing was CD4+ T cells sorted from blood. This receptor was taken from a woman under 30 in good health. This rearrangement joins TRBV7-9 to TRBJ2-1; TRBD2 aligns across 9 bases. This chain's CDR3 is CASSGLARNEQFF. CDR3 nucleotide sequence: TGTGCCAGCAGCGGACTAGCGAGAAATGAGCAGTTCTTC.